This TCR beta chain stems from a study of blood T cell repertoires in COVID-19. Study as a whole: Acute-phase and convalescent COVID-19 samples originated in the United States, Italy and Spain.

Germline V gives CDR1 MDHEN, CDR2 SYDVKM. This CDR3 is built from 14 residues. V was cut by 6 bases and J by 8 bases, with 16 bases left in between. Participants were aged about 18 to 100 years from more than 20 US areas. Contact with a PCR-confirmed or clinician-diagnosed COVID-19 case occurred within 2 weeks of entry. Data came from immunoSEQ multiplex PCR; TCRdb stores just in-frame clones and leaves some out. The data show about 260,000 clones, 90% seen once. The rearrangement joins TRBV28 to TRBJ1-4, with unresolved D. The receptor was derived from a man in his fifties or sixties who had been exposed to COVID-19. Sequenced: PBMCs or T cells enriched from blood (not recorded which). The CDR3 nucleotides read TGTGCCAGCAGCCCTGGATATCCGAGGGAAAAACTGTTTTTT. This sequence encodes CASSPGYPREKLFF.